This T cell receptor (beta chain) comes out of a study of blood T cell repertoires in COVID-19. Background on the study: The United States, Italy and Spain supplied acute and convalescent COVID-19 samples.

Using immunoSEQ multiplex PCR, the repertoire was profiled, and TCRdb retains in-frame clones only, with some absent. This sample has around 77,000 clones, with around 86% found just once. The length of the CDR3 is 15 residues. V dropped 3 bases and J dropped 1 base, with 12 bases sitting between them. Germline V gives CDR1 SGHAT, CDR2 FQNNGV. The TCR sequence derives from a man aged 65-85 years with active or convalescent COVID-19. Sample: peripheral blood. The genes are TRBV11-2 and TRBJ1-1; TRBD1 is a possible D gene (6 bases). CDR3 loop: CASSFQGHGNTEAFF. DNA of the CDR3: TGTGCCAGCAGCTTCCAGGGACATGGGAACACTGAAGCTTTCTTT.